This TCR beta chain emerged from a study of cytomegalovirus exposure and HLA in healthy donors (TCRdb year 2017). Context from the whole study: An earlier analysis of several hundred of the donors reported 276 Gb of sequence data and 95 million to 140 million unique TCR beta sequences obtained from some 170 million T cells. Every discovery cohort repertoire had been produced on one sequencing platform. The study was designed to test whether signatures of past pathogen exposure could be identified by cataloging public T cell receptors. To predict cytomegalovirus infection status, the study brought together high-throughput TCR immunosequencing, statistical association of individual TCRs with disease status, and machine learning. Donor age, sex, ethnicity and CMV serostatus were collected together with the repertoire data. An earlier analysis of roughly 580 of the donors used high-throughput TCR beta sequencing to judge whether each TCR beta V gene segment behaved as functional or pseudogenic. Of the roughly 400 genotyped donors, 65% to 90% fell in the genetic ancestry cluster associated with self-reported Caucasian donors. Both class I and class II loci were covered by HLA typing, at four-digit resolution. The study used immunosequencing to profile the T cell repertoires of 670 or so subjects and linked those repertoires to cytomegalovirus serostatus. In addition to the first cohort of 666 subjects, a separate validation cohort of 100 to 150 different subjects was used. The number of donors typed differed by locus, with about 629-640 for A, B, C, DRB1 and DQB1, roughly 520 for DQA1, 600 to 610 for DPA1, and over 400 for DPB1. Rather than drawing on any new phenotypic data, the later analysis identified candidate immune exposures from TCR beta sequences and the way those sequences occurred across donors. Roughly five DR-DQ haplotypes were handled as single units for association and clustering, since linkage in the cohort was strong. A later analysis re-examined previously published TCR beta repertoires from about 670 donors and added high-resolution HLA genotyping to investigate patterns of TCR occurrence. An early release that covered fewer than 750 HLA-typed donors contained approximately 300 gigabases of sequencing data and 70 million to 100 million unique TCR sequences. Genome-wide SNP genotypes for about 65% of the roughly 700 donors were used in a later genetic analysis, which treated that subset as a discovery cohort. Among 398 genotyped donors of the cohort, an average of around 240,000 unique TCR beta nucleotide sequences were sequenced per donor, around 20% of them non-productive.

The cohort was made up of hundreds of healthy bone marrow donors. At the time of sampling, every cohort member was nominally healthy, though immune exposures that went unrecorded were likely present. The donor was CMV seropositive and was included in the group of 290 or so seropositive cohort members. Every donor gave a peripheral blood sample, and the peripheral blood mononuclear cells from that sample were used for TCR beta sequencing. The Qiagen DNeasy Blood Extraction Kit was used to extract genomic DNA from the blood cell samples. The library was made by the immunoSEQ multiplex PCR assay. For the multiplex PCR, a mixture combining 60 forward primers for TCR Vbeta segments and 13 reverse primers for TCR Jbeta segments was used. A multiplex PCR assay on genomic DNA amplified the CDR3 region of rearranged TCR beta genes. On the Illumina HiSeq System, the amplified TCR beta libraries were sequenced as 87-base-pair reads. Concerning the study's data processing: A later analysis counted approximately 76 million unique TCR beta chains across the 550 to 750 repertoires, and roughly 11 million of these chains were shared by at least two donors. Raw reads were error-corrected and collapsed into unique sequences with a nearest-neighbor algorithm that merged closely related sequences to remove PCR and sequencing errors. To assign V, D and J gene segments, CDR3 sequences were aligned to IMGT reference sequences. For a sequence to be retained, a match of at least six nucleotides to both a V gene segment and a J gene segment was required. Rearrangements were called productive when the CDR3 lacked stop codons and stayed in frame with V and J; all others were non-productive. CDR3 was defined by IMGT convention, running from the second conserved V-encoded cysteine to the conserved J-encoded phenylalanine. In an earlier analysis of more than 550 of the donors, sequences lacking an unambiguous match to a single V gene segment were excluded. An earlier analysis of 450 to 650 of the donors called V segments functional above 56.7% productive rearrangements and segregating when the between-donor standard deviation exceeded 5%. To diagnose cytomegalovirus status from the catalog of TCR beta chain sequences, a statistical classification framework was built. In a later analysis, V and J genes were assigned by comparing TCR nucleotide sequences against IMGT/GENE-DB human TR gene sequences. The TCRdist pipeline was used in a later analysis to assign CDR3 sequences and most-parsimonious VDJ recombination scenarios. In a later analysis, each TCR beta chain was defined by its CDR3 amino acid sequence together with its V-gene family, and reads without a unique V-gene family were excluded. In a later analysis, 450 to 600 highly shared, low-generation-probability nucleotide sequences were removed to address suspected cross-contamination and a sequencing artifact. In a later analysis, a clonal expansion index for each public chain was calculated from normalized within-repertoire ranks of inferred template counts. In a later analysis, generation probabilities were computed with a VDJ recombination model fitted to out-of-frame rearrangements, and the resulting probabilities were checked against IGoR. In a later analysis, hypergeometric tests were used to score TCR-TCR, TCR-HLA and TCR-CMV co-occurrence, with a repertoire-size bias correction applied to TCR pairs. False discovery rates were estimated in a later analysis by permuting HLA or CMV assignments 20 times. A later analysis grouped co-occurring TCRs with DBSCAN, adding TCRdist sequence similarity when clustering within HLA-allele-positive subsets. Co-occurrence clustering excluded repertoires with fewer than 30,000 or more than 120,000 public chains, plus five with anomalous nucleotide sharing. In TCRdb, the immuneACCESS table is reduced to in-frame sequences with V and J assigned. These tables do not hold every clone; where another copy was compared, an unresolved V gene accounts for under half, and the others remain unexplained. Clonal size and the V and J genes are those of that table, whereas D and trimming came from the DNA. This sample has fewer than 250,000 clones in its table, and 70% to 80% of those were observed once. Nearly 0.4% of the sample rests with the top ten.

In the germline V gene, CDR1 corresponds to MNHEY and CDR2 to SVGAGI. V is cut back by 5 bases and J by 11 bases, with 8 bases in the junction unmatched. From the cysteine through the phenylalanine, the CDR3 covers 13 amino acids. Left in the record is the CDR3 DNA by itself, 39 bases read in frame from the first base. On this clone: Its antigen has not been determined. No much larger clonotype is one base removed from it; base qualities were not supplied.

Results and caveats for the whole study, not just this receptor: An earlier analysis of 450 to 750 of the donors showed that most TCR beta V segments appeared in productive rearrangements either about 87% or about 30% of the time, which broadly matched IMGT annotations. A later analysis found that TCR association rates varied across HLA loci, with DRB1 alleles showing the most associated TCRs and HLA-C alleles the fewest. A further reported finding was that TCR beta sequences accurately predicted the HLA-A and HLA-B alleles for most subjects in the first cohort. CMV serostatus was the only immune exposure information available for the cohort. According to the authors, the approach could potentially be generalized to other disease states and immunological phenotypes. In both the original and validation cohorts, the classifier was reported to diagnose cytomegalovirus status with high specificity and sensitivity. According to a later analysis, parvovirus B19, influenza, CMV and Epstein-Barr virus appeared linked to several top co-occurrence clusters. According to a later genetic analysis, donors in an Asian-associated ancestry cluster had fewer N-insertions in productive TCRs than the approximately 670-donor mean. The earlier analysis of almost 600 of the donors excluded 15 to 20 rarely observed V segments, including chromosome 9 orphons, because counts were too low. A later analysis associated 15,000 to 20,000 TCR beta sequences with specific HLA alleles at a false discovery rate of 0.05. The sequencing pipeline was judged likely to have produced a cluster of highly shared sequence variants as a technical artifact. Only TCR beta chains were sequenced in this cohort, and the absence of alpha or paired-chain data limited detectable features. Linkage disequilibrium might explain the correlated functional status among segregating V segments, but an unknown experimental factor could not be ruled out. According to a later analysis, most CMV-associated TCR beta chains appeared to be HLA-restricted, and the HLA associations seemed to be driven largely by CMV exposure. When HLA alleles, especially DR and DQ, strongly co-occurred, attributing TCR associations to individual alleles was difficult. Because some donors lacked HLA typing at each locus, the association tests relied only on the typed subset. In a later analysis, HLA-associated TCR beta chains showed more clonal expansion and lower generation probabilities than non-associated chains that were equally common. The 87-base-pair reads could not distinguish some IMGT-functional V segments, including TRBV6-2 and TRBV6-3, so those segments were excluded. A later genetic analysis associated a missense DCLRE1C variant with V-gene and J-gene trimming of TCR beta chains, and an independent cohort replicated the association. Roughly uniform sequencing depth across donors was assumed in presence/absence analyses, although this assumption may not hold. A total of fewer than 200 TCR beta chains were listed by the study as associated with cytomegalovirus. In vitro tests confirmed that a few of the cytomegalovirus-associated TCR beta chains recognize cytomegalovirus antigens. Most TCR sequences were seen in very few donors, while some public TCRs were found in many individuals.

The chain is made from TRBV6-5 and TRBJ1-2; 10 junctional bases match TRBD1. This receptor was identified in a male donor in good health and CMV-seropositive. Sequenced input: PBMCs. The bases are TGTGCCAGCAGTACGGGACAGGGGCGAATGTACACCTTC. It encodes CASSTGQGRMYTF.